What follows describes a single T cell receptor (beta chain). A much larger clone differs from this one at a single base, so this may be a read error. The data are from a study of blood T cells in healthy people across ages. Sample-barcoded 5' priming and a J-beta primer mix drove a second PCR of about 6 to 11 cycles. Each of the samples gave a minimum of 3 million paired-end reads that contained CDR3. TCRdb fed the 5' RACE reads into MiXCR, producing one record per CDR3 protein. Here the sample spans 1 million to 1.2 million distinct CDR3 sequences, 35% to 40% being singletons. The CDR3 contains 13 residues. CDR1 is SQVTM, CDR2 ANQGSEA, per germline.

The receptor's source is a man aged 18 to 30 in good health. V usage is TRBV29-1 and J usage is TRBJ2-3; maybe TRBD1 (6 bases). The specimen was blood. The CDR3 here is CGLPRQGTDTQYF. The CDR3 nucleotides read TGCGGCCTTCCCAGACAGGGCACAGATACGCAGTATTTT.